A selection of T cell receptor beta chains follows, all from one sample in a study of T-cell reconstitution after alpha-beta-depleted transplantation in children. MiXCR was run by TCRdb on the PCR reads, yielding one entry per CDR3 protein. This sample carries some 220,000 distinct CDR3 sequences, roughly 9% of them seen once, and the ten largest clones take approximately 6.2%. The source material was PBMCs from the stem cell graft donor, sampled from the stem cell graft. These receptors all stem from a human donor who donated a stem cell graft to a child with acute lymphoblastic leukemia. The CDR3 runs from the conserved cysteine through the conserved F or W. Fields, in order: V gene, J gene, CDR3 protein.

TRBV7-8	TRBJ1-6	CASSMGGYNSPLHF
TRBV18	TRBJ1-6	CASSPGQEGNSPLHF
TRBV5-1	TRBJ1-3	CASSSNGNFHSGNTIYF
TRBV7-2	TRBJ2-5	CASSLARTGGMETQYF
TRBV7-8	TRBJ1-1	CASSLFRDTNTEAFF
TRBV11-2	TRBJ2-5	CASSPGGAAGGRQETQYF
TRBV18	TRBJ2-5	CASSPRQGGSETQYF
TRBV3-1	TRBJ2-1	CASSPALTSGQYNEQFF
TRBV5-1	TRBJ1-3	CASSLWDSGNTIYF
TRBV15	TRBJ2-1	CATSSRTGGDEQFF
TRBV7-6	TRBJ2-7	CASSVGRGGSYEQYF
TRBV12-3/TRBV12-4	TRBJ1-2	CASSLGSTNYGYTF
TRBV7-2	TRBJ2-5	CASSWLLGGETQYF
TRBV4-1	TRBJ2-5	CASSPPTGEETQYF
TRBV20-1	TRBJ2-3	CSARDRVAGGPSDTQYF
TRBV5-1	TRBJ2-1	CASSLRLQGRQTLGPGSYNEQFF
TRBV2	TRBJ2-5	CASSETRGDQETQYF
TRBV10-3	TRBJ2-7	CAIRGADLDEQYF
TRBV10-3	TRBJ2-2	CAIMVGTNTGELFF
TRBV5-1	TRBJ2-7	CASSFRQGQSYEQYF
TRBV7-8	TRBJ2-7	CASSLGTGGTGEQYF
TRBV7-9	TRBJ1-5	CASSSSLMGHRNQPQHF
TRBV6-1	TRBJ1-4	CASSDPFGRVPEKLFF
TRBV7-9	TRBJ2-7	CASSPAISYEQYF